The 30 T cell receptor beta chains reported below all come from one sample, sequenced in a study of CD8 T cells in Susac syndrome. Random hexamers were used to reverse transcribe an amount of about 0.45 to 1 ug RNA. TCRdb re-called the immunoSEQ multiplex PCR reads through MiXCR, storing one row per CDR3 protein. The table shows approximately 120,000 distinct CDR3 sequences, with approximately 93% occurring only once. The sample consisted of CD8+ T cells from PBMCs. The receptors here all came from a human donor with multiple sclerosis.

The DNA for the CDR3 is TGTGCCAGCAGGACAGGACGGACGTATGGCTACACCTTC. Encoded protein: CASRTGRTYGYTF. The J gene is TRBJ1-2, the V gene TRBV2, with D tentatively TRBD1 (6 bases). The CDR3 runs 13 residues. In germline, CDR1 is SNHLY, CDR2 FYNNEI. Trimming left V 6 bases short and J 5 bases short, with 13 bases between. Looking up the rest from reference TRBV2 and TRBJ1-2 gives the full variable domain: EPEVTQTPSHQVTQMGQEVILRCVPISNHLYFYWYRQILGQKVEFLVSFYNNEISEKSEIFDDQFSVERPDGSNFTLKIRSTKLEDSAMYFCASRTGRTYGYTFGSGTRLTVV.

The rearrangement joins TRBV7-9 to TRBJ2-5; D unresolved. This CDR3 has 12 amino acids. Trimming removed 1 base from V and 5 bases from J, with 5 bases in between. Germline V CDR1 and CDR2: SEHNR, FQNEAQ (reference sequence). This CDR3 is CASSLGVETQYF. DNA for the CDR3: TGTGCCAGCAGCTTAGGCGTTGAGACCCAGTACTTC.

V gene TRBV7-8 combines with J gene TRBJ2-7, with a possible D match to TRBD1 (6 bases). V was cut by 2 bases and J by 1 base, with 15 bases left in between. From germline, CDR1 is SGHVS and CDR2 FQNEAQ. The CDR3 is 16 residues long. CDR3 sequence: CASSLPTGSGSYEQYF. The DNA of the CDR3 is TGTGCCAGCAGCTTACCGACAGGTTCCGGATCCTACGAGCAGTACTTC.

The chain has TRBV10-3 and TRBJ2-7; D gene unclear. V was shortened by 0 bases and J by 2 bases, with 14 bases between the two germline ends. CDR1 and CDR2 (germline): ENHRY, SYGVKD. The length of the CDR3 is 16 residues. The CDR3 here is CAISESKVYYPYEQYF. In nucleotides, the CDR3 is TGTGCCATCAGTGAGTCAAAAGTGTACTACCCCTACGAGCAGTACTTC.

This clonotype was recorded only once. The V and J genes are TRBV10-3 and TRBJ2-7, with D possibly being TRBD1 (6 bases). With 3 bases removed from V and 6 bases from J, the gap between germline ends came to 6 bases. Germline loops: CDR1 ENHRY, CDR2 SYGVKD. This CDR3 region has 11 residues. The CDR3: CAISEQGEQYF. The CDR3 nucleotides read TGTGCCATCAGTGAACAGGGCGAGCAGTACTTC.

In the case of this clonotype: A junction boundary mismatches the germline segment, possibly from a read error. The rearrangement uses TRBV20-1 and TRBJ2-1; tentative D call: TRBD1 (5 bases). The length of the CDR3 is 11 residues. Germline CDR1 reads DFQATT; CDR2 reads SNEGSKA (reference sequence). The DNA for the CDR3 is TGCAGCGCTAGAGACCGGACAGAGCAGTTCTTC. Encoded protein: CSARDRTEQFF.

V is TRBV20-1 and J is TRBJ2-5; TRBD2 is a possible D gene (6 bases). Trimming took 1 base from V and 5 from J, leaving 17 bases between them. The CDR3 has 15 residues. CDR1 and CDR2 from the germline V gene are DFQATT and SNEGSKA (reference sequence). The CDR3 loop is CSARAQGGGRETQYF. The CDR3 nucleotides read TGCAGTGCTAGAGCCCAAGGCGGAGGGCGGGAGACCCAGTACTTC.

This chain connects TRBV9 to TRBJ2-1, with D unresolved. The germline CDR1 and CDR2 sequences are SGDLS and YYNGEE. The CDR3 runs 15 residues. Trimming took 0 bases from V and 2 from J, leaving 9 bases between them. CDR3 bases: TGTGCCAGCAGCGTAGTGGGTGACCCCTACAATGAGCAGTTCTTC. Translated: CASSVVGDPYNEQFF.

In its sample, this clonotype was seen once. CDR3: CASSRGVSGPNNEQFF. The CDR3, as DNA: TGTGCCAGCAGCCGTGGGGTTAGCGGGCCCAACAATGAGCAGTTCTTC. The gene calls are TRBV7-6 and TRBJ2-1; 7 bases are shared with TRBD2. The CDR3 consists of 16 residues. CDR1 is SGHVS and CDR2 is FNYEAQ in the germline V gene. The trim removed 5 bases at V and 5 bases at J, leaving 12 bases unmatched.

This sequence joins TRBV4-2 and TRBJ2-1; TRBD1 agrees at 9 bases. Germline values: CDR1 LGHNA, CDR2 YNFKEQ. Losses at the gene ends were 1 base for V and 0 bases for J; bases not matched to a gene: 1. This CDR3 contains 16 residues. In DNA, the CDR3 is TGTGCCAGCAGCCAAGGACAGGGGGACTCCTACAATGAGCAGTTCTTC. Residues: CASSQGQGDSYNEQFF.

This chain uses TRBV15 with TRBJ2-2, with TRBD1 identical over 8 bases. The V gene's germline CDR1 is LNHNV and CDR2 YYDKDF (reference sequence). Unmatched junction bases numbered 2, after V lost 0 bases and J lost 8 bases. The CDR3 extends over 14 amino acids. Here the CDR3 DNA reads TGTGCCACCAGCAGAGATCGGACAGGGGGGGAGCTGTTTTTT. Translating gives CATSRDRTGGELFF.

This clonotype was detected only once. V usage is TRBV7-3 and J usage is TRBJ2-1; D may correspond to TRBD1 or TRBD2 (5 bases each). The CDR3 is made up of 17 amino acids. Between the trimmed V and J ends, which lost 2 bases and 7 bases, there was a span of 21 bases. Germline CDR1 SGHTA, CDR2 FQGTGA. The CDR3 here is CASSLLGFGGDRNEQFF. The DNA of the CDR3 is TGTGCCAGCAGCTTACTGGGGTTTGGGGGAGACCGGAATGAGCAGTTCTTC.

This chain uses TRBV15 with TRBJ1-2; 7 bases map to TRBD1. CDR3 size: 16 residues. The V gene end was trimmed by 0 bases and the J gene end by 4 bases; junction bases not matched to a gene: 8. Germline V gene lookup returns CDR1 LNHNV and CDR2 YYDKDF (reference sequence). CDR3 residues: CATSREPGQWAYGYTF. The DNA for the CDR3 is TGTGCCACCAGCAGAGAACCGGGACAGTGGGCCTATGGCTACACCTTC.

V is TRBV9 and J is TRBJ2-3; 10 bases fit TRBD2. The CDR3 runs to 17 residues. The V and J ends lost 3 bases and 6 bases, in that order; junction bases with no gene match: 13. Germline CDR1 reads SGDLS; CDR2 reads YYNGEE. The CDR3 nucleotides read TGTGCCAGCAGCGCGCCCCTGGCTAGCGGGGGTGTGGATACGCAGTATTTT. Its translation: CASSAPLASGGVDTQYF.

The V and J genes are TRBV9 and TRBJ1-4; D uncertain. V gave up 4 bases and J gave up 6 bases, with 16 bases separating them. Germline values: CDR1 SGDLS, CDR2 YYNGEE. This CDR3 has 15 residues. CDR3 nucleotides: TGTGCCAGCAGCCCGTTAGGGCTGATCGATGAAAAACTGTTTTTT. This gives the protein CASSPLGLIDEKLFF.

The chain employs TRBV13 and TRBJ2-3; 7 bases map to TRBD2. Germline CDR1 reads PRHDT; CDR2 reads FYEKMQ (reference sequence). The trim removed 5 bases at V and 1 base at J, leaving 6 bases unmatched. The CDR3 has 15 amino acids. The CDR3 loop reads CASSPRLAGTDTQYF. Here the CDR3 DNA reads TGTGCCAGCAGCCCCCGCCTAGCGGGCACAGATACGCAGTATTTT.

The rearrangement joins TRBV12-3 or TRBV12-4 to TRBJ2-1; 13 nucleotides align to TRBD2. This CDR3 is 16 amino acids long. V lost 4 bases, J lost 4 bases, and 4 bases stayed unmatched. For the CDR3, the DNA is TGTGCCAGCAGTTACCGGACTAGCGGGAGTTACAATGAGCAGTTCTTC. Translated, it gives CASSYRTSGSYNEQFF.

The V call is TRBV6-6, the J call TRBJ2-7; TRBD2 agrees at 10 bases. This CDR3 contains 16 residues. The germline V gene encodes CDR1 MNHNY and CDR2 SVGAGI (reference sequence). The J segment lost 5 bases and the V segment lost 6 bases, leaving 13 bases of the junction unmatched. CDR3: CASSLSKTSGSDEQYV. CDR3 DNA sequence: TGTGCCAGCAGCCTGTCCAAGACTAGCGGGTCCGACGAGCAGTACGTC.

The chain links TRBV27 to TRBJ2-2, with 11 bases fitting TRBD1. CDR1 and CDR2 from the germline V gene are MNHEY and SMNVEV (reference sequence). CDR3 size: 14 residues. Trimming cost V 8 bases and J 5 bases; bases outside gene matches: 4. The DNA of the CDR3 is TGTGCCAGCGGCGGACAGGGGGCGACCGGGGAGCTGTTTTTT. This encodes CASGGQGATGELFF.

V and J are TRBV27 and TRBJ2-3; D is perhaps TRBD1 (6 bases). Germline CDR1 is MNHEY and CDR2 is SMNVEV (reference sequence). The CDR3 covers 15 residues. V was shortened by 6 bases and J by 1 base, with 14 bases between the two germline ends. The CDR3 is CASSPGQRRTDTQYF. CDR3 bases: TGTGCCAGCAGCCCAGGACAGCGCCGCACAGATACGCAGTATTTT.

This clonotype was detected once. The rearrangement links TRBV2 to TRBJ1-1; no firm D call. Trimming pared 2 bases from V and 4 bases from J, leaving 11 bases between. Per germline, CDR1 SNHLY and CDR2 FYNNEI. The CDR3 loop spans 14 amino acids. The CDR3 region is CASSERRAGTEAFF. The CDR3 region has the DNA TGTGCCAGCAGTGAAAGGCGGGCGGGCACTGAAGCTTTCTTT.

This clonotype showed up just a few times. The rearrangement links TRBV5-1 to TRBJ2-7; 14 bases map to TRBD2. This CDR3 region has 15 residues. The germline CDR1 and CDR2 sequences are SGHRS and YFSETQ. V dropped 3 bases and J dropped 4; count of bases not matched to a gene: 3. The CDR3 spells CASSYGTSGGYEQYF. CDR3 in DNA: TGCGCCAGCAGCTATGGGACTAGCGGGGGATACGAGCAGTACTTC.

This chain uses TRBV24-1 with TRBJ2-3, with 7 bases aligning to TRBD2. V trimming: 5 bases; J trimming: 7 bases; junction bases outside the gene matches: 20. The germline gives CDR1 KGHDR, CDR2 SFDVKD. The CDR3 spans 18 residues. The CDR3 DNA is TGTGCCACCAGTGCCCCCGGGGGGAGCGGGATTCTTCATAATACGCAGTATTTT. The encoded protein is CATSAPGGSGILHNTQYF.

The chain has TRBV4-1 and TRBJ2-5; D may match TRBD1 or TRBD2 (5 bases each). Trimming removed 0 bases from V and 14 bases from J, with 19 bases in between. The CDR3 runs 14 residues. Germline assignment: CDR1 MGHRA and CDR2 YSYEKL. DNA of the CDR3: TGCGCCAGCAGCCAAGAAGGTTTCCGGGACCATCCTTACTTC. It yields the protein CASSQEGFRDHPYF.

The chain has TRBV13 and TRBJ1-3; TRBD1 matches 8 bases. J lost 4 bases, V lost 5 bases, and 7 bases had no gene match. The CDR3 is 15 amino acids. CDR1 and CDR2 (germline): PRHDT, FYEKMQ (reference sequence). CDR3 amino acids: CASSPTGARGNTIYF. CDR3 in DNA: TGTGCCAGCAGCCCGACAGGGGCTAGAGGAAACACCATATATTTT. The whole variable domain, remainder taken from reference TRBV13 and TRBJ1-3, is AAGVIQSPRHLIKEKRETATLKCYPIPRHDTVYWYQQGPGQDPQFLISFYEKMQSDKGSIPDRFSAQQFSDYHSELNMSSLELGDSALYFCASSPTGARGNTIYFGEGSWLTVV.

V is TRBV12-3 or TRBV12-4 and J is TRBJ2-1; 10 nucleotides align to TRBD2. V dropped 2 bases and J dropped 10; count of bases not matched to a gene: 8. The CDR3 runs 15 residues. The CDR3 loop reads CASSLSLAGENEQFF. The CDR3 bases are TGTGCCAGCAGTTTAAGTCTAGCGGGAGAGAACGAGCAGTTCTTC.

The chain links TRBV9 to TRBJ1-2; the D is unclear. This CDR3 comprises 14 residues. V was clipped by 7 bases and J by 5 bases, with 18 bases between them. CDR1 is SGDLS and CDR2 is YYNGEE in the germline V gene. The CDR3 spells CASGARNLGYGYTF. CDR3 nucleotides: TGTGCCAGCGGCGCCAGGAACCTTGGGTATGGCTACACCTTC.

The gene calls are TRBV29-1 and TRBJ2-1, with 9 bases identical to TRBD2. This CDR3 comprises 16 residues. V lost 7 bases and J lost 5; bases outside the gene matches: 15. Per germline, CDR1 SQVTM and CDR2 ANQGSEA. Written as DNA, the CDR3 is TGCAGCGCCCCTGACTGGAGCGGGGGGACCAACAATGAGCAGTTCTTC. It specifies CSAPDWSGGTNNEQFF.

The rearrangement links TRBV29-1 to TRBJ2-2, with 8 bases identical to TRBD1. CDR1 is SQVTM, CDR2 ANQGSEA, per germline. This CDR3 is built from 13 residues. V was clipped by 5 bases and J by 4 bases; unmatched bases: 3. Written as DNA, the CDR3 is TGCAGCGTTTACGGACAGGGCACCGGGGAGCTGTTTTTT. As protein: CSVYGQGTGELFF.

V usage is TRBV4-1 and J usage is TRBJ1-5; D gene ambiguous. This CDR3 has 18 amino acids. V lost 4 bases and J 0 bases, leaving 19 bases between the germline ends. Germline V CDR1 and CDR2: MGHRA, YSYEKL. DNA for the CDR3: TGCGCCAGCAGCCGGATCCTGGAAGGGTCACCTAGCAATCAGCCCCAGCATTTT. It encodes CASSRILEGSPSNQPQHF.